This section outlines one T cell receptor beta chain sequence together with its context. Other nucleotide sequences from this sample produce the same CDR3. Blood samples were obtained at baseline, cycle 4 day 1, and cycle 7 day 1. The data are from a study of OX40 agonist ivuxolimab in advanced cancers. For the study at large: Patients received intravenous ivuxolimab every 2 weeks at 0.01 to 10 mg/kg. Hepatocellular carcinoma, melanoma, renal cell or head and neck cancer affected the dose-escalation patients.

Method: immunoSEQ multiplex PCR; TCRdb's copy keeps in-frame clones and lacks some. The repertoire holds 20,000 or so clones, with less than 85% as singletons. V was cut by 5 bases and J by 7 bases, with 14 bases left in between. Germline lookup yields CDR1 MNHEY and CDR2 SMNVEV (reference sequence). This CDR3 is 14 amino acids long. This chain joins TRBV27 and TRBJ2-2, with D perhaps matching TRBD1 (6 bases). Source: CD4+ or CD8+ T cells sorted from blood, taken in a trial of the OX40 agonist ivuxolimab. The sequence derives from an adult with an advanced solid tumor such as melanoma, head and neck, liver or kidney cancer. The CDR3 DNA sequence: TGTGCCAGCAGTGCCGGACAGCACGTCGGGGAGCTGTTTTTT. Translated, it gives CASSAGQHVGELFF.